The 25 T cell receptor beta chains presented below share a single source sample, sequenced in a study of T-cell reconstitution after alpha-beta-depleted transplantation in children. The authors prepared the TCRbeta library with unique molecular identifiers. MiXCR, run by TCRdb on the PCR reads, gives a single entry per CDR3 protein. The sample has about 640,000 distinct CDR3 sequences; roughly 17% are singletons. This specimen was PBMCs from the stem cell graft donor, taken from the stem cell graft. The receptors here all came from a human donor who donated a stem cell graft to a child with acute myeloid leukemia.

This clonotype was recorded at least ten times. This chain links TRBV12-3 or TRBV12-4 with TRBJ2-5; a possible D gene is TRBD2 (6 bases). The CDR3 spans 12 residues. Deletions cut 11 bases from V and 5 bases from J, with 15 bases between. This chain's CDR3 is CASRGTQETQYF. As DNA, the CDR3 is TGTGCCTCCCGGGGGACGCAGGAGACCCAGTACTTC.

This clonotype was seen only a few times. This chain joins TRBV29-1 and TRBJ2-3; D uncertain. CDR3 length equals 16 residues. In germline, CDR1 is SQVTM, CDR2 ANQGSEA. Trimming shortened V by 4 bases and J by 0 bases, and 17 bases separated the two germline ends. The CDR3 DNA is TGCAGCGTTGCCAGGCGTCTCCTAAGTAGCACAGATACGCAGTATTTT. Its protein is CSVARRLLSSTDTQYF.

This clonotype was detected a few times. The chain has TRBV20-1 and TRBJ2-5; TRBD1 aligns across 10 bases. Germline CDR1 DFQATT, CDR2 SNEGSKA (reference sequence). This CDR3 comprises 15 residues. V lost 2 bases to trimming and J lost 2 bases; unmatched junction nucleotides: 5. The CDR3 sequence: CSARRTGQGQETQYF. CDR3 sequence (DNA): TGCAGTGCTAGAAGGACGGGACAGGGGCAAGAGACCCAGTACTTC.

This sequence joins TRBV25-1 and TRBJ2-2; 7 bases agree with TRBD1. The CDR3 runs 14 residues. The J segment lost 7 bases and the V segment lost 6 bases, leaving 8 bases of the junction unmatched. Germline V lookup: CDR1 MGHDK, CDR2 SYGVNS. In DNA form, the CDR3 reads TGTGCCAGCAGCGCCCCTACAGGGGACGGGGAGCTGTTTTTT. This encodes CASSAPTGDGELFF.

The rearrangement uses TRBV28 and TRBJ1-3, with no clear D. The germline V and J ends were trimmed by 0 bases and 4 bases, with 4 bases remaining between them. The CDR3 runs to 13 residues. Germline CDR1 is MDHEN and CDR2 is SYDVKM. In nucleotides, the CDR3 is TGTGCCAGCAGTTTATGGCGAGGAAACACCATATATTTT. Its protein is CASSLWRGNTIYF.

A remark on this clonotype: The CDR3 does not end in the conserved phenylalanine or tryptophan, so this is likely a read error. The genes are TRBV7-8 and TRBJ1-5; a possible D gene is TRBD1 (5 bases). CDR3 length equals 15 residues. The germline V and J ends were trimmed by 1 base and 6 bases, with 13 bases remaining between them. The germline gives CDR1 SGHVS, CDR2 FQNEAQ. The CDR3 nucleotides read TGTGCCAGCAGCTTAGAAGCAGGGTCGGTTCAGCCCCAGCATTTG. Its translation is CASSLEAGSVQPQHL.

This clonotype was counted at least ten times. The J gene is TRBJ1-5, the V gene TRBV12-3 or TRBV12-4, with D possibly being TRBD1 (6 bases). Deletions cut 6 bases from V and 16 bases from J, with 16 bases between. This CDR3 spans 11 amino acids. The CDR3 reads CASRHGQTLHF. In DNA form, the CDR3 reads TGTGCCAGCAGGCATGGACAGACCCTCCATTTT.

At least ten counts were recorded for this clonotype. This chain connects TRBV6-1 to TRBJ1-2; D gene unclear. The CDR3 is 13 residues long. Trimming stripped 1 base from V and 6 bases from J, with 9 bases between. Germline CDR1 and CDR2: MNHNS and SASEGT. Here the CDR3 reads CASSEEQADGYTF. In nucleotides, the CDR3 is TGTGCCAGCAGTGAAGAGCAGGCCGATGGCTACACCTTC.

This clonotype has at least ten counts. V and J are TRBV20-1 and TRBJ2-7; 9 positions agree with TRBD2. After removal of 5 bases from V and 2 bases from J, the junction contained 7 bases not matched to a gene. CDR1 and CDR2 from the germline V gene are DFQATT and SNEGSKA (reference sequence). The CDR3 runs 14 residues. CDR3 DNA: TGCAGTGCTTCTAGCGGGGAGCACCCCTACGAGCAGTACGTC. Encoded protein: CSASSGEHPYEQYV.

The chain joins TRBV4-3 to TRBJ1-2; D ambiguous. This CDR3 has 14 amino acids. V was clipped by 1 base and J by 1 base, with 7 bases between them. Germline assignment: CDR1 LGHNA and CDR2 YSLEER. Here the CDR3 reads CASSQGRNNYGYTF. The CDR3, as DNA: TGCGCCAGCAGCCAAGGGCGGAATAACTATGGCTACACCTTC.

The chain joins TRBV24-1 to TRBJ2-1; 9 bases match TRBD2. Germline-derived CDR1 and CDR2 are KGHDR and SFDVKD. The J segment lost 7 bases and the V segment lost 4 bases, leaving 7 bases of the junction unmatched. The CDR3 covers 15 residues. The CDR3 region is CATSDPGLAINEQFF. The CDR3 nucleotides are TGTGCCACCAGTGACCCCGGACTAGCGATAAATGAGCAGTTCTTC.

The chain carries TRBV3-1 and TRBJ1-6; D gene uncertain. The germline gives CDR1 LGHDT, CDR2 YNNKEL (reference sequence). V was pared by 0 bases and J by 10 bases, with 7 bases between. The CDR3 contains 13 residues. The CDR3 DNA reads TGTGCCAGCAGCCAAGATGATCACTCACCCCTCCACTTT. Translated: CASSQDDHSPLHF.

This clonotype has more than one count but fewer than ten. In DNA form, the CDR3 reads TGTGCCACCACCCAGCGGGGCACTGAAGCTTTCTTT. Translating gives CATTQRGTEAFF. The V gene is TRBV5-5, the J gene TRBJ1-1; D not resolved. The V gene lost 9 bases and the J gene lost 4 bases, with 13 bases spanning the gap. This CDR3 is built from 12 residues. Germline V gene data show CDR1 as SGHKS and CDR2 as YYEKEE (reference sequence). Using reference TRBV5-5 and TRBJ1-1 for the parts outside the CDR3, the full variable domain is DAGVTQSPTHLIKTRGQQVTLRCSPISGHKSVSWYQQVLGQGPQFIFQYYEKEERGRGNFPDRFSARQFPNYSSELNVNALLLGDSALYLCATTQRGTEAFFGQGTRLTVV.

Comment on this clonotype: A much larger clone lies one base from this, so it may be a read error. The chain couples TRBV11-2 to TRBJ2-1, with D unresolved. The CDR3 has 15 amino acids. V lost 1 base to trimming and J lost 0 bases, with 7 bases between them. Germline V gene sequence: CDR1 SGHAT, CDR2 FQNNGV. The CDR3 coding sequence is TGTGCCAGCAGCTTAGTACTGATCTCCTACAATGAGCAGTTCTTC. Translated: CASSLVLISYNEQFF.

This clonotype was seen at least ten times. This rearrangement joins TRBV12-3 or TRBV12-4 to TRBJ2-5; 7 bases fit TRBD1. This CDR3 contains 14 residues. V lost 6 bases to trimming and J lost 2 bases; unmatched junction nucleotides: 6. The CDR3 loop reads CASRQGLRQETQYF. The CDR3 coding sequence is TGTGCCAGCAGACAGGGGCTGAGACAAGAGACCCAGTACTTC.

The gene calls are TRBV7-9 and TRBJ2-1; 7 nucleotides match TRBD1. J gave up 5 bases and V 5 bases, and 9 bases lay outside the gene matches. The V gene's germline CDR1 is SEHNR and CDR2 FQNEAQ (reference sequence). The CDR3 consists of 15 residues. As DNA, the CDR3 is TGTGCCAGCAGCGTACAGGGGTACCTCGACAATGAGCAGTTCTTC. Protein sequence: CASSVQGYLDNEQFF. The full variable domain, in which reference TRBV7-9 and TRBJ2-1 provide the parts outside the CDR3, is DTGVSQNPRHKITKRGQNVTFRCDPISEHNRLYWYRQTLGQGPEFLTYFQNEAQLEKSRLLSDRFSAERPKGSFSTLEIQRTEQGDSAMYLCASSVQGYLDNEQFFGPGTRLTVL.

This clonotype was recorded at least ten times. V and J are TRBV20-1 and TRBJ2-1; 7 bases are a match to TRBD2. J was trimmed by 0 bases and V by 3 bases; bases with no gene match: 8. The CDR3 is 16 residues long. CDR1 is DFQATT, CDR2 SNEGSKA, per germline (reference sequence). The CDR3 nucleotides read TGCAGTGCTAGCACTAGCGAACTTGACTCCTACAATGAGCAGTTCTTC. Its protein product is CSASTSELDSYNEQFF.

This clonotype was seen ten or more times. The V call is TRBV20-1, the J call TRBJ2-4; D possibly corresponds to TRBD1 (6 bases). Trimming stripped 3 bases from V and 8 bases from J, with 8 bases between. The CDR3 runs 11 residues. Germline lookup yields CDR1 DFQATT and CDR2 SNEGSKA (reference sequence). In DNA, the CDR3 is TGCAGTGCTAGCAGGGGAGACATTCAGTACTTC. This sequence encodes CSASRGDIQYF.

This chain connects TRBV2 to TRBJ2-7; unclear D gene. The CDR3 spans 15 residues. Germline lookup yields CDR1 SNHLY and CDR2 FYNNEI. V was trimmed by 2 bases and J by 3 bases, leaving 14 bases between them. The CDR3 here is CASSESNIFSYEQYF. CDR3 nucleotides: TGTGCCAGCAGTGAATCTAACATCTTTAGCTACGAGCAGTACTTC.

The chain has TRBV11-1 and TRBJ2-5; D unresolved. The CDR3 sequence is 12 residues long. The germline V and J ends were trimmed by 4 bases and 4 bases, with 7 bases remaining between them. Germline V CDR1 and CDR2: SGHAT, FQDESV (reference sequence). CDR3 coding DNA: TGTGCCAGCAGCTCAAATTTAGAGACCCAGTACTTC. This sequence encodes CASSSNLETQYF.

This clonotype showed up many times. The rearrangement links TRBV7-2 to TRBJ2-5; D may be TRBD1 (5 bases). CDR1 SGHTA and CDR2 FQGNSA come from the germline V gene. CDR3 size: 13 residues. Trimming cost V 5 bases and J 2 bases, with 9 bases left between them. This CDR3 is CASSHDSQETQYF. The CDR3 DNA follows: TGTGCCAGCAGCCACGACAGTCAAGAGACCCAGTACTTC. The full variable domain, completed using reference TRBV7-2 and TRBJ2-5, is GAGVSQSPSNKVTEKGKDVELRCDPISGHTALYWYRQSLGQGLEFLIYFQGNSAPDKSGLPSDRFSAERTGGSVSTLTIQRTQQEDSAVYLCASSHDSQETQYFGPGTRLLVL.

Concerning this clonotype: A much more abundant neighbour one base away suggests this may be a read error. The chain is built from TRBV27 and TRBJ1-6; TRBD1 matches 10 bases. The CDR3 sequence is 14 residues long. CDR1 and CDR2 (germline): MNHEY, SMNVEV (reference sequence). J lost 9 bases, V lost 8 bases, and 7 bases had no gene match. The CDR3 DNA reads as TGTGCCAGCGTAGGACAGGGGGGGTTTTCACCCCTCCACTTT. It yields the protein CASVGQGGFSPLHF.

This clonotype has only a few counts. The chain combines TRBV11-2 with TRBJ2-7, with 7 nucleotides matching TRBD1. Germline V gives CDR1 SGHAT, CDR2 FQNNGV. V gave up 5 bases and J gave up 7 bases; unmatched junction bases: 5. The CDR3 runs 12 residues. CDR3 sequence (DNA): TGTGCCAGCAGCACCGTACAGGGGGAGCAGTACTTC. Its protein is CASSTVQGEQYF.

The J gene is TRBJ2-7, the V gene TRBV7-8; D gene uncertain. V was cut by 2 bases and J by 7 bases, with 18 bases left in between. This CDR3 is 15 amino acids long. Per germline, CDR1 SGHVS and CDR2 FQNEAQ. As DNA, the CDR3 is TGTGCCAGCAGCTTAAGTCGGACCTCGCTGGGGGAGCAGTACTTC. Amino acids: CASSLSRTSLGEQYF.

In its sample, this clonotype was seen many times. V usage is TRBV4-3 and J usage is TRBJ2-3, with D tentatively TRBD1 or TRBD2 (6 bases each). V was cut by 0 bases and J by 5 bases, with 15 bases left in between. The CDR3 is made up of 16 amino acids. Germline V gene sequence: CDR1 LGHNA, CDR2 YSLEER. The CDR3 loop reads CASSQDGGGPRDTQYF. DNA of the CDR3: TGCGCCAGCAGCCAAGATGGAGGGGGACCTCGAGATACGCAGTATTTT.